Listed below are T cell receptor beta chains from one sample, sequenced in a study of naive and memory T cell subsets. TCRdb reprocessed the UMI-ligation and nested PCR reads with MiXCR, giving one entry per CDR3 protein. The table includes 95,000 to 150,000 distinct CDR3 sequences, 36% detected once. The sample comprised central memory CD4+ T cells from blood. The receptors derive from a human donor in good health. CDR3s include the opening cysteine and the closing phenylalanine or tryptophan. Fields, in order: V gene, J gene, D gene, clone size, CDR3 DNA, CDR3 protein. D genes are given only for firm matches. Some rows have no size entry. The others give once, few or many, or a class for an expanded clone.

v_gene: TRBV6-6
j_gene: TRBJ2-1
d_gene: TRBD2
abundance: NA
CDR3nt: TGTGCCAGCCGTCGAGAGGGGAAAGGGGTAACGGGAGGCAATGAGCAGTTCTTC
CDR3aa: CASRREGKGVTGGNEQFF

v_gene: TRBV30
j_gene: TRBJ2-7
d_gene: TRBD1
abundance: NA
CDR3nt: TGTGCCTGGGGTCCCGGGACAGGGAGGATAAGGGAGCAGTACTTC
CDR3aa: CAWGPGTGRIREQYF

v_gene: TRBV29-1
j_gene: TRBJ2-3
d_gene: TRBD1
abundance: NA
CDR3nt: TGCAGCGTTGAGACAGGGGGTATGGATACGCAGTATTTT
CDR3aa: CSVETGGMDTQYF

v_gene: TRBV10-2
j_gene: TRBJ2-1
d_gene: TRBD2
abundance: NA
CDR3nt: TGCGCCAGCACCCCGACGCGTCTAGCGGGAGATGAGCAGTTCTTC
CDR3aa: CASTPTRLAGDEQFF

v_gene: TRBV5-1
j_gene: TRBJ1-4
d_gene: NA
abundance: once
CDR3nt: TGCGCCAGCCGGACCAACTACAACGACAAACTGTTTTTT
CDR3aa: CASRTNYNDKLFF

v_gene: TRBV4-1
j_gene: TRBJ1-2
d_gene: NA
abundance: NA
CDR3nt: TGCGCCAGCAGCCAACCCATACAGGGCCGCACGTATGGCTACACCTTC
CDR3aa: CASSQPIQGRTYGYTF

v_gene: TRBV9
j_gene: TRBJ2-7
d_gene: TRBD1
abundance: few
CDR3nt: TGTGCCAGCAGCCCCCTGGGACAGGGGTTCCACGAGCAGTACTTC
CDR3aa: CASSPLGQGFHEQYF

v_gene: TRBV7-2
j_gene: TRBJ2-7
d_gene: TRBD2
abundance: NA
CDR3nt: TGTGCCAGCAGCTCATTTACTAGCGGGACCTACGAGCAGTACTTC
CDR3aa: CASSSFTSGTYEQYF

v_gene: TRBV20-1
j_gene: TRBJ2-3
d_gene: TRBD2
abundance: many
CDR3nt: TGCAGTGCTGAGGGACTAGCGGGAGGGAGGGATACGCAGTATTTT
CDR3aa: CSAEGLAGGRDTQYF

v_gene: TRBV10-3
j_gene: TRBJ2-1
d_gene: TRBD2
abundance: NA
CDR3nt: TGTGCCATCAGTCTGGGGGGGAATGAGCAGTTCTTC
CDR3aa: CAISLGGNEQFF

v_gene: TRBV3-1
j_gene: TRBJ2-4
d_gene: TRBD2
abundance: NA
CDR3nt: TGTGCCAGCAGCCAATGGGGAGCGGGATTTGCCAAAAACATTCAGTACTTC
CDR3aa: CASSQWGAGFAKNIQYF

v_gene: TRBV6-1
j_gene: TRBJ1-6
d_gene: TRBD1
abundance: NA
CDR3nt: TGTGCCAGCAGGCCGGACAGGAATAATTCACCCCTCCACTTT
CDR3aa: CASRPDRNNSPLHF

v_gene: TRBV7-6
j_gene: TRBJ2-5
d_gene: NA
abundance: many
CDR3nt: TGTGCCAGCAGCTTAGTGTTCTCCCGGGACCGAAAAGAGACCCAGTACTTC
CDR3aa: CASSLVFSRDRKETQYF

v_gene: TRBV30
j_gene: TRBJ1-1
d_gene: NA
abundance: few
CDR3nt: TGTGCCTGGTGGGGAGGAGACACTGAAGCTTTCTTT
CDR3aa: CAWWGGDTEAFF